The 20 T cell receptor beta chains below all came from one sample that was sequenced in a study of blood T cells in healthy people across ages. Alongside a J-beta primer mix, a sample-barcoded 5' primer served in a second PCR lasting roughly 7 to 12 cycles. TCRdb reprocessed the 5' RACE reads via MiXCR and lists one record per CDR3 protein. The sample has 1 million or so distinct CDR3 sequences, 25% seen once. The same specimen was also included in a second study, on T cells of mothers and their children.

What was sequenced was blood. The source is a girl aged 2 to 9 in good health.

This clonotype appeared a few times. DNA for the CDR3: TGTGCCAGCAGCCCTGGGACAGGGGGCGCGAAACTGTTTTTT. It is translated as CASSPGTGGAKLFF. The J gene is TRBJ1-4, the V gene TRBV7-8, with TRBD1 matching over 12 bases. The ends lost 5 bases at V and 11 bases at J; junction bases unmatched: 6. CDR3 length: 14 residues. CDR1 SGHVS and CDR2 FQNEAQ come from the germline V gene.

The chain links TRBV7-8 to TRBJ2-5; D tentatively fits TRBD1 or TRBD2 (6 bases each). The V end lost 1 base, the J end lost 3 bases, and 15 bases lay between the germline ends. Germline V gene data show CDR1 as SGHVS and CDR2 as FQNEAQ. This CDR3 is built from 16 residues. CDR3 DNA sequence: TGTGCCAGCAGCTTAGAGGGGGGAGGAATTGAAGAGACCCAGTACTTC. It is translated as CASSLEGGGIEETQYF.

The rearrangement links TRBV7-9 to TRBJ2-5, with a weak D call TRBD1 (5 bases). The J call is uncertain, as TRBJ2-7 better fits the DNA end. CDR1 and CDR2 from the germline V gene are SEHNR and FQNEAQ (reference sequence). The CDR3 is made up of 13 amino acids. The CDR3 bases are TGTGCCAGCAGCTCACCCAGGGCCGACGAGCAGTACTTC. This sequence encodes CASSSPRADEQYF.

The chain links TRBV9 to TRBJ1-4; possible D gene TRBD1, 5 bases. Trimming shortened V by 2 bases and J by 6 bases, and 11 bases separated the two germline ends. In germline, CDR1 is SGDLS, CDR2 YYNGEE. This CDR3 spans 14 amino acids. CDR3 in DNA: TGTGCCAGCAGCGTCGACAGCTTTGATGAAAAACTGTTTTTT. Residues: CASSVDSFDEKLFF.

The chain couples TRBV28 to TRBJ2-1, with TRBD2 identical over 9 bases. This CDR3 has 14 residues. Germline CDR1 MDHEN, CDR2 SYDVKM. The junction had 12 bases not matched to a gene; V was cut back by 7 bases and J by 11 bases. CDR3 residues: CASNGGRALGKQFF. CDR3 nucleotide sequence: TGTGCCAGCAATGGCGGGAGGGCCTTGGGTAAGCAGTTCTTC.

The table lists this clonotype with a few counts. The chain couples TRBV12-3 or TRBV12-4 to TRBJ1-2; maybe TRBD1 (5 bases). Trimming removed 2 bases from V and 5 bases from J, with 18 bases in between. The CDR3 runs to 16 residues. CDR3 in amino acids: CASSLTGKAGKYGYTF. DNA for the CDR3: TGTGCCAGCAGTTTAACTGGGAAGGCAGGGAAATATGGCTACACCTTC.

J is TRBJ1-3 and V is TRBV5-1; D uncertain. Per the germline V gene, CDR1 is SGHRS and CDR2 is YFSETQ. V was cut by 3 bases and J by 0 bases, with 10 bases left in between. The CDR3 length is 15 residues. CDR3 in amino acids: CASSSDGNSGNTIYF. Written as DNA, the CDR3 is TGCGCCAGCAGCTCGGACGGAAACTCTGGAAACACCATATATTTT.

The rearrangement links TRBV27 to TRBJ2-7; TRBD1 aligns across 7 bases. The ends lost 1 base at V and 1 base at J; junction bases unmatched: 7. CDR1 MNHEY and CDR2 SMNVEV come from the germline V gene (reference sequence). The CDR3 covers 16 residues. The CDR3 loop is CASSLLGQSSSYEQYF. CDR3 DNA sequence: TGTGCCAGCAGTTTATTGGGACAGAGTTCTTCCTACGAGCAGTACTTC.

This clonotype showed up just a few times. CDR3 sequence reads: CASSRSTDLAGNEKLFF. In DNA, the CDR3 is TGTGCCAGCAGCCGTAGCACAGATCTAGCGGGTAATGAAAAACTGTTTTTT. V is TRBV7-9 and J is TRBJ1-4; D remains unclear. The V end lost 5 bases, the J end lost 4 bases, and 20 bases lay between the germline ends. This CDR3 region has 17 residues. The germline gives CDR1 SEHNR, CDR2 FQNEAQ (reference sequence).

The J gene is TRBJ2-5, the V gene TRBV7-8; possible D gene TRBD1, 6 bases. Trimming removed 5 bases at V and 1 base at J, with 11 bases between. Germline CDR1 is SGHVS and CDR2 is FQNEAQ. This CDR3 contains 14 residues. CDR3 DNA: TGTGCCAGCAGCACAGTGGGGGCCCAAGAGACCCAGTACTTC. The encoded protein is CASSTVGAQETQYF.

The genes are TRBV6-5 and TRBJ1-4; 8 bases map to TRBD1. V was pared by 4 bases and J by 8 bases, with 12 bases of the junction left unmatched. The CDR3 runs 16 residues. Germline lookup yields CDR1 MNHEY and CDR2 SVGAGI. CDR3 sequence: CASSWTGTRGNEKLFF. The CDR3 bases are TGTGCCAGCAGTTGGACAGGGACGAGGGGAAACGAAAAACTGTTTTTT.

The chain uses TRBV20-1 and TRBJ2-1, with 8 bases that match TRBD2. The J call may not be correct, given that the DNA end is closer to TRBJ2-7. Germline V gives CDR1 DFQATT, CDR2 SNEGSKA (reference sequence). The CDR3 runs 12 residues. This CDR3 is CSARTSGGEQYF. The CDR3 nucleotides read TGCAGTGCTAGAACTAGCGGTGGCGAGCAGTACTTC.

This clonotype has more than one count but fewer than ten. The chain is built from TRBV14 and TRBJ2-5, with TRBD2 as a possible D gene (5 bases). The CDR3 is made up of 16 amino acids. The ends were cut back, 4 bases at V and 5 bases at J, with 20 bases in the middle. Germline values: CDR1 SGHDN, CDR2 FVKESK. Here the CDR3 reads CASSPHGVTLGETQYF. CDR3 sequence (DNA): TGTGCCAGCAGCCCTCACGGGGTCACCCTGGGGGAGACCCAGTACTTC.

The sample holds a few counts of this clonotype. CDR3 in DNA: TGTGCCAGCAGCATAAGTCTAGGACAGCCCTCCTACAATGAGCAGTTCTTC. Encoded protein: CASSISLGQPSYNEQFF. V and J are TRBV11-3 and TRBJ2-1, with TRBD1 as a possible D gene (6 bases). This CDR3 has 17 residues. With 5 bases removed from V and 0 bases from J, the gap between germline ends came to 17 bases. Germline CDR1 reads SGHNT; CDR2 reads YENEEA.

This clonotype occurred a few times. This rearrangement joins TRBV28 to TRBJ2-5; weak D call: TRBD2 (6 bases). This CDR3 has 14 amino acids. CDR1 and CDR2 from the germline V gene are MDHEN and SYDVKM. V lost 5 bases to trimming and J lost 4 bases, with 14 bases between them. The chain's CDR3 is CASSPTRGIETQYF. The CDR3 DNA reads TGTGCCAGCAGTCCGACTAGGGGCATAGAGACCCAGTACTTC.

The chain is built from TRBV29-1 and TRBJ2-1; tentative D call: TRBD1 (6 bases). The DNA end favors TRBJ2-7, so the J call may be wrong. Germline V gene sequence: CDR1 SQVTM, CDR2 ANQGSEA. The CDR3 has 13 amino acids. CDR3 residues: CSVGTVVTYEQYF. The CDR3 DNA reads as TGCAGCGTTGGGACAGTCGTGACCTACGAGCAGTACTTC.

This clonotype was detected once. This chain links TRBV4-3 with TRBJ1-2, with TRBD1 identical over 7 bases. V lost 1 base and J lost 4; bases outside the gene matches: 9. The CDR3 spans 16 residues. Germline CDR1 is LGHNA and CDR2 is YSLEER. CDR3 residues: CASSQGTIQGRYGYTF. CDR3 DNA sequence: TGCGCCAGCAGCCAAGGTACCATACAGGGGCGCTATGGCTACACCTTC.

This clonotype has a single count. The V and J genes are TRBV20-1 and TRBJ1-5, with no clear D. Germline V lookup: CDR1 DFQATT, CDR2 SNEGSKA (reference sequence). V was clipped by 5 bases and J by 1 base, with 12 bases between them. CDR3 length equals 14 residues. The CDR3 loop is CSASDGESNQPQHF. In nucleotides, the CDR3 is TGCAGTGCTTCGGACGGGGAAAGCAATCAGCCCCAGCATTTT.

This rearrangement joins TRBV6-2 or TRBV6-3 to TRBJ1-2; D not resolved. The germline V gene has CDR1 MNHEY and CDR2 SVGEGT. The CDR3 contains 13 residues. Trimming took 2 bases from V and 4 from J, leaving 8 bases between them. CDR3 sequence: CASSYGNSYGYTF. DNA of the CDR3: TGTGCCAGCAGTTACGGCAACAGCTATGGCTACACCTTC.

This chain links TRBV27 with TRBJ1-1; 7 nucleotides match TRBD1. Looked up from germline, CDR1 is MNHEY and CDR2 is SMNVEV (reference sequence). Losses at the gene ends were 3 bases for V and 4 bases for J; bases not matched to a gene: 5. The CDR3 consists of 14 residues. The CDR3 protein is CASSFSGGFTEAFF. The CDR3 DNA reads TGTGCCAGCAGTTTTTCAGGGGGTTTCACTGAAGCTTTCTTT.